This TCR beta chain appears in the sequencing data of a study of metastatic and nonmetastatic thyroid tumors. The overall study: The comparison covered peripheral blood and tumor or nodule tissue in malignant and benign thyroid patients. Study-wide findings and caveats: Significantly higher TCR beta diversity was reportedly seen in malignant thyroid tumors than benign nodules, in blood and tumor.

Until they underwent thyroid surgery, no patient had received any treatment. In regard to this clone: The antigen remains unidentified. One junction end disagrees with the germline gene, perhaps due to a read error.

The CDR3 consists of 15 residues. In germline, CDR1 is DFQATT, CDR2 SNEGSKA (reference sequence). Original data processing: The study took CDR3 differences across clinicopathological groups and made a distant-metastasis classifier for papillary thyroid cancer from them. TCRdb reassembled clones from the PCR reads with MiXCR. The V and J calls here are based on TCRdb, not the publication. The data hold about 28,000 clones, with more than 20% observed a single time. The sequence derives from a female donor with papillary thyroid cancer or a benign thyroid nodule (not recorded which). Some clones in this sample may be carry-over from other donors' samples. Input material: blood. The chain links TRBV20-1 to TRBJ2-5; 10 bases are a match to TRBD2. CDR3 sequence reads: CSARDLAGGQDTQYF. The CDR3 coding sequence is TGCAGTGCTAGAGATTTAGCGGGGGGCCAAGATACCCAGTACTTC.